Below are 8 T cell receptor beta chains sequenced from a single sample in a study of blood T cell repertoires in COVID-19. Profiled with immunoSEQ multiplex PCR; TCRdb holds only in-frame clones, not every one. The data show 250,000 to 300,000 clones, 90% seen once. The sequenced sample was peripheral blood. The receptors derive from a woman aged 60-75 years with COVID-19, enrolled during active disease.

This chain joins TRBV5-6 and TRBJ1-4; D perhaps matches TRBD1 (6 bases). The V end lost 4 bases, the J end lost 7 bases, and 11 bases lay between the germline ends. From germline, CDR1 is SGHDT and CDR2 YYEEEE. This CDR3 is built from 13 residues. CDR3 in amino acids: CASSPAGVEKLFF. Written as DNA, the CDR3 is TGTGCCAGCAGCCCGGCAGGGGTTGAAAAACTGTTTTTT.

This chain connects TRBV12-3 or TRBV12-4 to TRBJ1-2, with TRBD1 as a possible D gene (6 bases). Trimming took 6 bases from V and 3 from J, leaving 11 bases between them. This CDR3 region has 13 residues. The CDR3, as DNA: TGTGCCAGCAGCTATGGACAGCACTATGGCTACACCTTC. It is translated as CASSYGQHYGYTF.

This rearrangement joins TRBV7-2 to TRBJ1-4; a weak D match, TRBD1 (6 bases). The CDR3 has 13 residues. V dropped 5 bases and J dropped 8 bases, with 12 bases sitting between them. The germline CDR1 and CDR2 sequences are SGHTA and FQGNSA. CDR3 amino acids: CASSPPGQEKLFF. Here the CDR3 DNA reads TGTGCCAGCAGCCCACCGGGACAAGAAAAACTGTTTTTT.

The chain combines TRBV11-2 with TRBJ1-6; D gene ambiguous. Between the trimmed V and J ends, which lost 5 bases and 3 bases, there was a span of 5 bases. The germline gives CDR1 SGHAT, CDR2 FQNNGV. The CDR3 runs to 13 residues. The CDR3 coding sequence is TGTGCCAGCAGCAGCGGCTATAATTCACCCCTCCACTTT. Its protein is CASSSGYNSPLHF.

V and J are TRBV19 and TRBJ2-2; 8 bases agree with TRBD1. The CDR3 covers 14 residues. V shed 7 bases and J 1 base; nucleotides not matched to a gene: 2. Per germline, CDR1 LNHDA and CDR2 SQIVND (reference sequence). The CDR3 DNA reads TGTGCCAGTATGGGACAGGAGAACACCGGGGAGCTGTTTTTT. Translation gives CASMGQENTGELFF.

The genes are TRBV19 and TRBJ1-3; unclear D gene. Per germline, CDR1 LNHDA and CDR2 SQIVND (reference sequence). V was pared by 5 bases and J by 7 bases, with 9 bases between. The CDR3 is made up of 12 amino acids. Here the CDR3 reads CASSPRLNTIYF. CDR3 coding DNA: TGTGCCAGTAGTCCTAGGCTGAACACCATATATTTT.

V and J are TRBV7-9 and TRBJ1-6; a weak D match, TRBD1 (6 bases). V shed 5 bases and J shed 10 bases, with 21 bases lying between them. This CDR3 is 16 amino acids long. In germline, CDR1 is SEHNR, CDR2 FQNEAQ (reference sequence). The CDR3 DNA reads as TGTGCCAGCAGCCGGAGGGGGGGCGCGGATCACTCACCCCTCCACTTT. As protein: CASSRRGGADHSPLHF.

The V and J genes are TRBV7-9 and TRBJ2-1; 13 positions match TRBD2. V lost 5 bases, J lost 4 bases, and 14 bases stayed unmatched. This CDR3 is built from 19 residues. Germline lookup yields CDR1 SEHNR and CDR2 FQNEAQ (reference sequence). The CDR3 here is CASSPYKTQLAGGYNEQFF. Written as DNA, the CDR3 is TGTGCCAGCAGCCCATACAAAACACAACTAGCGGGGGGGTACAATGAGCAGTTCTTC.